This T cell receptor (beta chain) stems from a study of OX40 agonist ivuxolimab in advanced cancers. Generated by immunoSEQ multiplex PCR, the TCRdb table keeps only in-frame clones and is missing some. The repertoire consists of around 110,000 clones, with 93% occurring once and the leading ten covering approximately 0.15%. Germline V lookup: CDR1 LNHDA, CDR2 SQIVND (reference sequence). This CDR3 spans 12 amino acids. The ends were cut back, 7 bases at V and 4 bases at J, with 11 bases in the middle. The chain combines TRBV19 with TRBJ2-7; D not resolved. The specimen comprised CD4+ or CD8+ T cells sorted from blood, sampled in a trial of the OX40 agonist ivuxolimab. This clonotype originated in an adult with an advanced solid tumor such as melanoma, head and neck, liver or kidney cancer. The CDR3 protein is CASTSPAYEQYF. CDR3 in DNA: TGTGCCAGTACCAGCCCAGCTTACGAGCAGTACTTC.